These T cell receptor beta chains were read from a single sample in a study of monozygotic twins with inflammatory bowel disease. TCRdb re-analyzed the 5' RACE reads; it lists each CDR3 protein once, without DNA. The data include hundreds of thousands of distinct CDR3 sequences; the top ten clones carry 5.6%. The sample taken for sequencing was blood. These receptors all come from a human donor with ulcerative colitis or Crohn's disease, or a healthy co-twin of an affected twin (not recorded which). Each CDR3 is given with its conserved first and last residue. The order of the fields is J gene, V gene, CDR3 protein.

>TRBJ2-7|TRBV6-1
CASSNAPGPPYEQYF
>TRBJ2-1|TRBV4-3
CASSRRGFHNEQFF
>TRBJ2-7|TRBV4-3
CASSQLAMEGYEQYF
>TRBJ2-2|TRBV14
CASSQDPLITGELFF
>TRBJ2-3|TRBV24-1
CATSDDKRDTQYF
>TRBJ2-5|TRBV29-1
CSVEEGETQYF
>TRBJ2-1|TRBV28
CASRTRAAYNEQFF
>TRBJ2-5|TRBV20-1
CSARAPARETQYF
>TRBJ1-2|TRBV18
CASSPRRDIYGYTF
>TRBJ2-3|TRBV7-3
CASSSNPSLRGFGTDTQYF
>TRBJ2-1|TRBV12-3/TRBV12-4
CASSLGISHNEQFF
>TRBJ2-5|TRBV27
CASSQEKTSGAMETQYF
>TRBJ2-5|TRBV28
CASDGGETQYF
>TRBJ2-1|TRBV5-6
CASSLGLVGKFF
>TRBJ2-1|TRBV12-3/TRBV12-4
CASSSSRPGLVNEQFF
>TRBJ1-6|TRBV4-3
CASSLEGQGGPPLHF
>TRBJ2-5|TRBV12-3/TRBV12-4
CASSERTGGIETQYF
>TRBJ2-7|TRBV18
CASSPQSYFYEQYF
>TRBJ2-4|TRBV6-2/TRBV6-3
CASRTRDRGVGIQYF
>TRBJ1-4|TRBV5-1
CASSASTTNEKLFF
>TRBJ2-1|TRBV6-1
CASSDRAVDEQFF
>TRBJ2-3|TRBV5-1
CATTDPGGLDTQYF
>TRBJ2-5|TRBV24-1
CATSEGPAETQYF
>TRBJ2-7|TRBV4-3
CASSPTSGGSYEQYF
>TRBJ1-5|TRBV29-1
CSVGAGPDQPQHF
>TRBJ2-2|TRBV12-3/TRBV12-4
CASSLKNTGELFF
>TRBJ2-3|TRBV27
CASSYTSGRAQDTQYF
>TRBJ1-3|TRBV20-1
CSAPRGNSGNTIYF
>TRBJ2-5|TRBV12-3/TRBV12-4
CASSFTGGSGQETQYF
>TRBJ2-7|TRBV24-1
CATSDAVGTTGGLYEQYF
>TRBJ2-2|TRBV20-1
CSALPPDVGTGELFF
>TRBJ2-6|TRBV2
CASSRGANVLTF
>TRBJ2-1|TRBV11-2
CASSSRLAGERFGEQFF
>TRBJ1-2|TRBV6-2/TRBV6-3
CASSQRGLGYTF
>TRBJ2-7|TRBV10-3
CAISLGQGTAYEQYF
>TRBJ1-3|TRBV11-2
CASSLYLTGVSGNTIYF
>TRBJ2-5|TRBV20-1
CSAQGLAETQYF
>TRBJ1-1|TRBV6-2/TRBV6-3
CASSLVASLEAFF
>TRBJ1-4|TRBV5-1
CASSLGGPEKLFF
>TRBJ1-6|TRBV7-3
CASTGALAGSSYNSPLHF
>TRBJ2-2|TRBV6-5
CASIKRVTGELFF
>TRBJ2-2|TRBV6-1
CASIGTVNTGELFF
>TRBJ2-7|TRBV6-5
CASSYGTGEYF
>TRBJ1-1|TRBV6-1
CASSPPGTGNTEAFF
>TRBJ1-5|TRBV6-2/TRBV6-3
CASSYGDLRRGNQPQHF
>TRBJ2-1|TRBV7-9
CASSYPGLDNEQFF
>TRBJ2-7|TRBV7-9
CASSYDSYEQYF
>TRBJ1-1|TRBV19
CASSLRAAGRYTEAFF
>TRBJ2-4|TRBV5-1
CASSFGQVKNIQYF
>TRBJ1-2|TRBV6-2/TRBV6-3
CASSDPGTGSYGYTF
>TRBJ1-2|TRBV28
CASSFGSHLYGYTF
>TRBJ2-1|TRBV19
CASSIPARSHEQFF
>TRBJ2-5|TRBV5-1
CASSSGQGNQETQYF
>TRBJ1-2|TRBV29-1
CSVVGTGTENTF
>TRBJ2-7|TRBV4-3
CASSQGAGGIYEQYF
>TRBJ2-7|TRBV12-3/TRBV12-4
CASSLTSGDYEQYF
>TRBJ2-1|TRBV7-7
CASSYLAGGEQFF